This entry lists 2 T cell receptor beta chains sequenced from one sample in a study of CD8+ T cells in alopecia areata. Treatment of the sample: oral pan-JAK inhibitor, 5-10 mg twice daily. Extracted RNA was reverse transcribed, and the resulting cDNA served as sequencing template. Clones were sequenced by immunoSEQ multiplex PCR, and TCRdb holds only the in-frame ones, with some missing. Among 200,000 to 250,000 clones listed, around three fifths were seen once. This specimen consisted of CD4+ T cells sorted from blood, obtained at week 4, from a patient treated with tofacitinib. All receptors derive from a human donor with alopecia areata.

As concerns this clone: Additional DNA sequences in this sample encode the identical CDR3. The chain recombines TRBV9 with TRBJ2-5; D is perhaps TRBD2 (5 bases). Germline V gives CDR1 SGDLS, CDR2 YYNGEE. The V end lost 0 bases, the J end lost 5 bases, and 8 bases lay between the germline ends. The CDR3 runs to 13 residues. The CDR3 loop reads CASSVGSGETQYF. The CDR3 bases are TGTGCCAGCAGCGTAGGTTCGGGGGAGACCCAGTACTTC. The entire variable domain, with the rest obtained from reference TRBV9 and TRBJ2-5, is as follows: DSGVTQTPKHLITATGQRVTLRCSPRSGDLSVYWYQQSLDQGLQFLIQYYNGEERAKGNILERFSAQQFPDLHSELNLSSLELGDSALYFCASSVGSGETQYFGPGTRLLVL.

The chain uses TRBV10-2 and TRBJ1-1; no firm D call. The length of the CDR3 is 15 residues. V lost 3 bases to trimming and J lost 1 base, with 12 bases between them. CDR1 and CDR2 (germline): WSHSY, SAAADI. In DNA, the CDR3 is TGCGCCAGCAGTGACCTCGGGCTAGAGAACACTGAAGCTTTCTTT. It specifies CASSDLGLENTEAFF.